The entry that follows covers one T cell receptor beta chain sequence. What it binds is not known. Clones were read by immunoSEQ multiplex PCR, and TCRdb kept only the in-frame ones, dropping some. This table holds hundreds of thousands of clones, 92% found once. This entry belongs to a study of shared clonotypes between healthy human individuals. Study-level findings and limits: Sharing across four donors was highest in naive CD4 (approximately 5%) and lowest in memory CD8 (approximately 0.4%). Larger richness was generally estimated for naive than memory subsets. Only a few donors were included, so the genetic and exposure-history diversity represented was limited.

Naive CD8 cells, CD45RO-negative and positively selected for CCR7, excluded terminally differentiated effector memory CD45RA+ cells. Trimming pared 7 bases from V and 2 bases from J, leaving 17 bases between. Germline lookup yields CDR1 SGHAT and CDR2 FQDESV (reference sequence). The CDR3 is 16 amino acids. V is TRBV11-1 and J is TRBJ2-2, with D unresolved. Sequenced material: naive CD8+ T cells sorted from blood. This clonotype was sampled from a man between 25 and 39 years old in good health. The CDR3 reads CASTPRAWDNTGELFF. CDR3 DNA sequence: TGTGCCAGCACCCCCCGGGCCTGGGATAACACCGGGGAGCTGTTTTTT.